Each of the 5 T cell receptor beta chains below was sequenced from the same sample in a study of OX40 agonist ivuxolimab in advanced cancers. This table comes from immunoSEQ multiplex PCR, and its TCRdb copy is limited to in-frame clones, with some not included. The sample carries almost 90,000 clones, about nine tenths recorded once. The material sequenced was CD4+ or CD8+ T cells sorted from blood, taken in a trial of the OX40 agonist ivuxolimab. The receptors stem from an adult with an advanced solid tumor such as melanoma, head and neck, liver or kidney cancer.

The chain recombines TRBV5-1 with TRBJ2-7, with 10 nucleotides matching TRBD1. The CDR3 has 15 residues. Trimming cost V 4 bases and J 5 bases; bases outside gene matches: 9. In germline, CDR1 is SGHRS, CDR2 YFSETQ. This chain's CDR3 is CASSIPTGGYDEQYF. For the CDR3, the DNA is TGCGCCAGCAGCATACCGACAGGGGGCTACGACGAGCAGTACTTC.

The V and J genes are TRBV30 and TRBJ1-2, with D possibly TRBD1 on 6 matching bases. CDR1 is GTSNPN and CDR2 is SVGIG in the germline V gene (reference sequence). This CDR3 region has 13 residues. Trimming stripped 6 bases from V and 8 bases from J, with 19 bases between. The CDR3 region has the DNA TGTGCCTGCCCCTGGGGGCTCGGGGCAGGCTACACCTTC. As protein: CACPWGLGAGYTF.

This chain links TRBV18 with TRBJ2-5, with TRBD2 matching 8 bases. This CDR3 comprises 14 residues. Looked up from germline, CDR1 is KGHSH and CDR2 is LQKENI. J was trimmed by 1 base and V by 6 bases; bases with no gene match: 4. This chain's CDR3 is CASSGTSVQETQYF. CDR3 DNA: TGTGCCAGCTCCGGGACTAGTGTCCAAGAGACCCAGTACTTC.

This chain links TRBV27 with TRBJ2-1; 13 nucleotides match TRBD2. V lost 7 bases and J lost 0; bases outside the gene matches: 9. There are 18 residues in the CDR3. The germline gives CDR1 MNHEY, CDR2 SMNVEV (reference sequence). The CDR3 sequence: CASTLEGLAGSSYNEQFF. The CDR3 DNA sequence: TGTGCCAGCACCCTTGAGGGACTAGCGGGATCCTCCTACAATGAGCAGTTCTTC.

As for this clone: This same CDR3 is encoded by further DNA sequences in the sample. This rearrangement joins TRBV5-1 to TRBJ1-2; no reliable D call. This CDR3 region has 14 residues. Deletions cut 0 bases from V and 0 bases from J, with 6 bases between. The germline CDR1 and CDR2 sequences are SGHRS and YFSETQ. The CDR3 loop is CASSLEQPNYGYTF. In DNA form, the CDR3 reads TGCGCCAGCAGCTTGGAACAGCCTAACTATGGCTACACCTTC.